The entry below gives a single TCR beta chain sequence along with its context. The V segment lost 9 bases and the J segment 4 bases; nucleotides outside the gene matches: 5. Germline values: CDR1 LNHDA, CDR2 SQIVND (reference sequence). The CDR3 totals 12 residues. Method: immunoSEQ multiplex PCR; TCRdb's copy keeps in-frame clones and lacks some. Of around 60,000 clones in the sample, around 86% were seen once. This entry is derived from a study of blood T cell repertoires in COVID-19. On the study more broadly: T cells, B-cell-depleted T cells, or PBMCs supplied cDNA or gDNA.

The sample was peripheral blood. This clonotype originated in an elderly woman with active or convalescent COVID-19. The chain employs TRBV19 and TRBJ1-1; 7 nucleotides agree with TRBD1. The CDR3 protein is CASRTGFTEAFF. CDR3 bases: TGTGCCAGCCGGACAGGATTCACTGAAGCTTTCTTT.